The sample holds a few counts of the clone carrying this T cell receptor (beta chain). This sample is part of a study of control samples from healthy donors and cancer patients. TCRdb keeps only in-frame clones here, not all; method: immunoSEQ multiplex PCR. The data contain around 180,000 clones, 70% to 90% of them singletons. The germline V gene has CDR1 MNHEY and CDR2 SMNVEV (reference sequence). Between the trimmed V and J ends, which lost 0 bases and 0 bases, there was a span of 11 bases. The length of the CDR3 is 17 residues. Sequencing was performed on blood. The sequence was collected from a woman between 25 and 40 years old in good health. The chain is built from TRBV27 and TRBJ1-4; TRBD1 might be the D (5 bases). CDR3 bases: TGTGCCAGCAGTTTATCCCCCGGAGGGGCAACTAATGAAAAACTGTTTTTT. Translating gives CASSLSPGGATNEKLFF. The whole variable domain, remainder taken from reference TRBV27 and TRBJ1-4, is EAQVTQNPRYLITVTGKKLTVTCSQNMNHEYMSWYRQDPGLGLRQIYYSMNVEVTDKGDVPEGYKVSRKEKRNFPLILESPSPNQTSLYFCASSLSPGGATNEKLFFGSGTQLSVL.